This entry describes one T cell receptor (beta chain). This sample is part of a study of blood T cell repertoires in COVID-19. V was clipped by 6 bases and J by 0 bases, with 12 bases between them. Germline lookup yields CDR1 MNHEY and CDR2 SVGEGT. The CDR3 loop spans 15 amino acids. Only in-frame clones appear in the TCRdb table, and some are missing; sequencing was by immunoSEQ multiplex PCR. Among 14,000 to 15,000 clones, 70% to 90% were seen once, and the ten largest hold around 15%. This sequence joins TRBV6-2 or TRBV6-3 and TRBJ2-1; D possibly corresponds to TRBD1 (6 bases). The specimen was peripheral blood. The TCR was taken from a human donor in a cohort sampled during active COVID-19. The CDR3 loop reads CASSLNRASYNEQFF. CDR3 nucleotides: TGTGCCAGCAGCCTCAACAGGGCCTCCTACAATGAGCAGTTCTTC.